Described below is a single T cell receptor beta chain sequence and its context. This clonotype was seen more than once but under ten times. Its specific antigen is unknown. No much larger clone is present one base from it, and per-base qualities are unavailable. The donors were some 39 Caucasian individuals from Russia, aged roughly 6 to 100 years, who were systemically healthy. About 10 milliliters of peripheral blood were collected from each donor into EDTA-treated Vacutainer tubes. PBMCs were isolated by Ficoll-Paque density-gradient centrifugation, with at least 7 million obtained per sample. Total RNA, at least 5 micrograms per sample, was extracted from PBMCs with Trizol reagent. For every donor, flow cytometry on a PBMC aliquot measured the percentage of naive CD45RAhigh/CD27high T cells. This record comes from a study of blood T cells in healthy people across ages (dated by TCRdb to between 2014 and 2017). Concerning the study at large: In model experiments, roughly one uniquely barcoded TCR beta cDNA molecule per two T cells was captured by template switching. Using deep sequencing normalized with unique cDNA molecular identifiers, the study measured how TCR beta repertoire diversity changes with age. The donors were split into four age groups: young (average 16 years), middle-aged (nearly 40), aged (approximately 60) and long-lived (roughly 77). To avoid experimental bias, donors of different ages were distributed randomly across sequencing lanes. Two additional independent replicas of 1 million unique cDNA reads from the same blood draw were analyzed for two donors (one aged 18 to 29 and one aged 80 or older). The full study reports these points: The percentage of naive T cells measured by flow cytometry correlated strongly with observed TCR beta diversity. Observed TCR beta diversity per million T cells fell roughly linearly with age, and a significant reduction was already apparent by age around 40. Compared with the aged group, more naive CD4+ T cells, fewer expanded clones and increased TCR diversity were shown by the long-lived group, suggesting age selection. Donor CMV infection status was unknown, potentially confounding age-related changes in expanded clonotypes. Estimates of total diversity based on one million sequenced T cells were regarded as lower bounds and as underestimates. Conclusive comparison of naive and antigen-experienced compartments was prevented by the profiling of bulk unsorted PBMCs.

V sheds 5 bases and J sheds 3 bases, leaving 14 bases between their ends. Its CDR3 holds 14 amino acids, cysteine through phenylalanine. Here the CDR3 DNA is all that survives: 42 bases in frame from base 1. The germline V gene (reference sequence) supplies CDR1 DFQATT and CDR2 SNEGSKA. Libraries were constructed by 5' RACE. The sample was run on an Illumina HiSeq 2500. A second PCR of roughly 7 to 11 cycles was performed with a sample-barcoded 5' primer and a J-beta primer mix. Each TCR beta cDNA molecule received a unique molecular identifier from a template-switch 5' adaptor carrying 12 random nucleotides. Each sample yielded at least 3 million CDR3-containing paired-end reads. First-strand cDNA was synthesized from all RNA with the Mint cDNA synthesis kit, primed by a TRBC-specific oligonucleotide. After uracil-DNA glycosylase treatment, a first 18-cycle PCR used universal primers M1SS and BC2_uni_R on all cDNA. On the study's bioinformatics: Normalization of each sample was performed by random selection of 1 million high-quality reads, each carrying a distinct molecular identifier. Reads with shared molecular identifiers were discarded instead of being binned into consensus sequences. MiTCR, with a Q25 quality threshold and the strictest error-elimination algorithm, was used for CDR3 identification, clonotype clustering and error correction. A nonparametric unseen species model using Euler transformation provided a lower-bound estimate of total TCR beta diversity. Using fastp trimming at Q25 and MiXCR clonotype assembly, TCRdb reanalyzed the public sequencing data and kept in-frame beta chains. Entries are consolidated by CDR3 protein sequence, retaining the most common genes and DNA. These V and J calls rely on TCRdb rather than the paper's analysis. This sample is represented by approximately 1.5 million distinct CDR3 sequences; 30% to 40% of them were singletons. Clones ranked in the top ten supply approximately 11% of the sample.

Material for sequencing was blood. The sequence joins TRBV20-1 to TRBJ2-1; 5 matching bases give a weak D call of TRBD1. This receptor was identified in a woman in her 30s in good health. The nucleotide sequence is given as TGCAGTGCTGGGGCCAATACTGACTACAATGAGCAGTTCTTC. It translates as CSAGANTDYNEQFF.